The T cell receptor (beta chain) under discussion was sequenced for a study of blood T cell repertoires in COVID-19. Study background: Whether acute or convalescent, the COVID-19 samples came from the United States, Italy and Spain. PBMCs, B-cell-depleted T cells, or T cells were the source of the cDNA or gDNA that made up the material.

The CDR3 sequence is 13 residues long. Per germline, CDR1 MNHNS and CDR2 SASEGT. Trimming stripped 1 base from V and 8 bases from J, with 11 bases between. Original processing notes: Reference gene primer amplification yielded estimated nucleated cell counts. Profiling relied on immunoSEQ multiplex PCR, and the TCRdb table lists in-frame clones only, not all of them. V and J calls and clone size come straight from that table; D and trimming were deduced from the DNA. The sample consists of a few hundred thousand clones, 65% to 90% of them appearing once. Specimen: peripheral blood. This rearrangement joins TRBV6-1 to TRBJ1-1, with D unclear. The sequence derives from a human donor in a cohort sampled during active COVID-19. In DNA, the CDR3 is TGTGCCAGCAGTGAAGGATTACATTTGGAAGCTTTCTTT. This encodes CASSEGLHLEAFF.